Below, one T cell receptor beta chain is given with its context. The entry originates in a study of blood T cell repertoires in COVID-19. The assay was immunoSEQ multiplex PCR, and TCRdb's table has in-frame clones only and misses some. The table includes about 350,000 clones, about 90% detected once. Each participant's cohort was designated according to participant-reported clinical history. Trimming removed 2 bases at V and 4 bases at J, with 14 bases between. This CDR3 comprises 14 residues. Looked up from germline, CDR1 is GTSNPN and CDR2 is SVGIG (reference sequence). The sequenced material came from PBMCs or T cells enriched from blood (not recorded which). The chain couples TRBV30 to TRBJ1-1; tentatively, D is TRBD1 (6 bases). The TCR originated in a woman in her 30s who had recovered from COVID-19. DNA for the CDR3: TGTGCCTGGAGTCCAAACGGGGGGCCCACTGAAGCTTTCTTT. This codes for CAWSPNGGPTEAFF.